This T cell receptor (beta chain) stems from a study of T cell responses to AZD1222 COVID-19 vaccine. About the study: Second doses at about 4 or about 12 weeks were pooled. Notes on the study in general: Seropositivity was recorded at baseline in only five to seven AZD1222 recipients. Following two doses of AZD1222, Spike-specific TCR breadth and depth rose.

Clones were read by immunoSEQ multiplex PCR, and TCRdb kept only the in-frame ones, dropping some. This sample has 130,000 to 150,000 clones; approximately 90% occur once, and the top ten carry approximately 1.5%. The germline V gene has CDR1 SQVTM and CDR2 ANQGSEA. CDR3 length: 11 residues. The V end lost 6 bases, the J end lost 8 bases, and 13 bases lay between the germline ends. To note about this clone: Its antigen is as yet unknown.

The chain links TRBV29-1 to TRBJ1-2; no clear D. The sequence was collected from an adult in good health. This material consisted of peripheral blood, taken on day 0 of AZD1222 vaccination. Written as DNA, the CDR3 is TGCAGCGTGTATAGGGCGGGAGGCTACACCTTC. Amino acids: CSVYRAGGYTF.